Described below is a single TCR beta chain sequence and its context. Amplification yielded TCR beta CDR3 regions, with RNA transcripts as the source. A first-round RT-PCR of the TCR CDR3 used the HTBI primer set. Using its own MiXCR run on the multiplex PCR reads, TCRdb lists one record per CDR3 protein. The sample lists about 540,000 distinct CDR3 sequences; 35% to 55% were seen once. Disease duration under 2 months; hyperthyroidism patients were aged 18 to 65. Patients with uncontrolled infections, other autoimmune diseases, pregnancy or lactation were excluded. This entry is derived from a study of T cells in Graves' hyperthyroidism and ophthalmopathy. This CDR3 is built from 12 residues. Germline V gene sequence: CDR1 MGHDK, CDR2 SYGVNS. V trimming: 8 bases; J trimming: 7 bases; junction bases outside the gene matches: 5.

The chain has TRBV25-1 and TRBJ1-2, with 9 bases that match TRBD1. This clonotype was obtained from a woman aged 18-29 years with Graves' hyperthyroidism. Sequenced material: peripheral blood or thyroid tissue (not recorded which). The CDR3 coding sequence is TGTGCCAGCGGAGGACAGGGGCGTGGCTACACCTTC. Residues: CASGGQGRGYTF.